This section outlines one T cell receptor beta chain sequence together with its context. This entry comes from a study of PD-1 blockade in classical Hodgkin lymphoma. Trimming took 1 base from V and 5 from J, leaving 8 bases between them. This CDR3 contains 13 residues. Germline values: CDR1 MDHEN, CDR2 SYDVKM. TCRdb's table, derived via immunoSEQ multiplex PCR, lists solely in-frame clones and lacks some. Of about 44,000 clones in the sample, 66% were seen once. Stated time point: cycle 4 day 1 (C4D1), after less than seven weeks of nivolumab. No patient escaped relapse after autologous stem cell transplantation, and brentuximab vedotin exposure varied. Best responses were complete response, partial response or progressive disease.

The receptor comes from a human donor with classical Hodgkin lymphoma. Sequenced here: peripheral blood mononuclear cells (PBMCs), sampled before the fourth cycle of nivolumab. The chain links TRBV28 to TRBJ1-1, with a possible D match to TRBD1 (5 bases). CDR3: CASSLLGQTEAFF. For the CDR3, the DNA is TGTGCCAGCAGTTTATTGGGGCAGACTGAAGCTTTCTTT.